The 27 T cell receptor beta chains below were found in one sample sequenced in a study of cytomegalovirus exposure and HLA in healthy donors. The assay was immunoSEQ multiplex PCR, and TCRdb's table has in-frame clones only and misses some. The table includes under 150,000 clones, roughly nine tenths detected once. Sequencing was done on a sample of PBMCs. These receptors were collected from a man aged 18 to 30 in good health and CMV-seronegative.

The chain couples TRBV7-8 to TRBJ2-2; TRBD2 is a possible D gene (6 bases). This CDR3 region has 17 residues. The germline gives CDR1 SGHVS, CDR2 FQNEAQ. V was shortened by 5 bases and J by 6 bases, with 22 bases between the two germline ends. CDR3 in amino acids: CASSPIEPGRLSGELFF. The DNA for the CDR3 is TGTGCCAGCAGCCCCATAGAGCCAGGGAGGCTGTCCGGGGAGCTGTTTTTT.

Only a few counts were recorded for this clone. This chain links TRBV7-2 with TRBJ2-7; tentatively, D is TRBD1 (6 bases). The CDR3 has 12 amino acids. V was cut by 5 bases and J by 3 bases, with 8 bases left in between. Germline V CDR1 and CDR2: SGHTA, FQGNSA. The CDR3 sequence: CASSVQGYEQYF. As DNA, the CDR3 is TGTGCCAGCAGCGTACAGGGCTACGAGCAGTACTTC. Full variable domain (outside the CDR3, taken from reference TRBV7-2 and TRBJ2-7): GAGVSQSPSNKVTEKGKDVELRCDPISGHTALYWYRQSLGQGLEFLIYFQGNSAPDKSGLPSDRFSAERTGGSVSTLTIQRTQQEDSAVYLCASSVQGYEQYFGPGTRLTVT.

V and J are TRBV15 and TRBJ2-7, with no clear D. Germline loops: CDR1 LNHNV, CDR2 YYDKDF (reference sequence). This CDR3 region has 16 residues. V lost 0 bases and J lost 0, with 12 bases in between. CDR3 coding DNA: TGTGCCACCAGCAGAGACCAACAGCAGAGCTCCTACGAGCAGTACTTC. It codes for CATSRDQQQSSYEQYF.

V is TRBV28 and J is TRBJ2-7; 7 nucleotides agree with TRBD2. Germline loops: CDR1 MDHEN, CDR2 SYDVKM. The CDR3 totals 15 residues. V was clipped by 6 bases and J by 1 base; unmatched bases: 9. CDR3 DNA sequence: TGTGCCAGCAGGTCGCTGGCGGGAGTGTCCTACGAGCAGTACTTC. It specifies CASRSLAGVSYEQYF.

The chain employs TRBV27 and TRBJ2-7, with 7 bases that match TRBD1. After removal of 2 bases from V and 3 bases from J, the junction contained 7 bases not matched to a gene. CDR1 is MNHEY and CDR2 is SMNVEV in the germline V gene (reference sequence). This CDR3 contains 15 residues. The DNA of the CDR3 is TGTGCCAGCAGTTTAGTGGGACAGTCGTACTACGAGCAGTACTTC. Protein sequence: CASSLVGQSYYEQYF.

This chain joins TRBV19 and TRBJ2-7; TRBD1 matches 9 bases. Trimming at V came to 1 base and at J to 3 bases, leaving 7 bases not matched to a gene. CDR1 and CDR2 from the germline V gene are LNHDA and SQIVND (reference sequence). The CDR3 extends over 16 amino acids. CDR3 sequence reads: CASSIAHRGQSYEQYF. The DNA of the CDR3 is TGTGCCAGTAGTATAGCACACAGGGGGCAGAGCTACGAGCAGTACTTC.

The chain employs TRBV5-4 and TRBJ2-7, with 10 bases aligning to TRBD2. Germline-derived CDR1 and CDR2 are SGHNT and YYREEE (reference sequence). The CDR3 length is 15 residues. V was pared by 3 bases and J by 0 bases, with 3 bases of the junction left unmatched. CDR3 nucleotide sequence: TGTGCCAGCAGCTCGGGACTAGCGAACTCCTACGAGCAGTACTTC. It encodes CASSSGLANSYEQYF.

The chain has TRBV7-6 and TRBJ2-2; a possible D gene is TRBD2 (6 bases). CDR1 and CDR2 (germline): SGHVS, FNYEAQ. Trimming took 5 bases from V and 9 from J, leaving 19 bases between them. The CDR3 covers 15 residues. The CDR3: CASSPSGTLNRELFF. The CDR3 DNA sequence: TGTGCCAGCAGCCCTTCCGGGACTCTCAATCGGGAGCTGTTTTTT.

The sample holds one count of this clone. J is TRBJ1-4 and V is TRBV19; perhaps TRBD1 as D (6 bases). The CDR3 has 17 amino acids. CDR1 is LNHDA and CDR2 is SQIVND in the germline V gene (reference sequence). V was pared by 5 bases and J by 5 bases, with 21 bases between. CDR3: CASSQTRHRDINEKLFF. In DNA form, the CDR3 reads TGTGCCAGTAGTCAGACCCGCCACCGGGACATAAATGAAAAACTGTTTTTT.

This CDR3 reads CASSHGTSGGYNEQFF. CDR3 coding DNA: TGCGCCAGCAGCCACGGGACTAGCGGGGGCTACAATGAGCAGTTCTTC. J is TRBJ2-1 and V is TRBV4-1; 14 positions agree with TRBD2. In germline, CDR1 is MGHRA, CDR2 YSYEKL. Trimming cost V 3 bases and J 3 bases; bases outside gene matches: 1. The CDR3 has 16 residues.

The rearrangement uses TRBV7-9 and TRBJ1-5; no clear D gene. Germline CDR1 reads SEHNR; CDR2 reads FQNEAQ (reference sequence). The CDR3 totals 14 residues. V was clipped by 2 bases and J by 2 bases, with 7 bases between them. The CDR3 DNA is TGTGCCAGCAGCTTATCGGTGGGCAATCAGCCCCAGCATTTT. Protein sequence: CASSLSVGNQPQHF.

V gene TRBV5-1 combines with J gene TRBJ2-7; tentatively, D is TRBD1 (5 bases). Germline loops: CDR1 SGHRS, CDR2 YFSETQ. The CDR3 contains 14 residues. V lost 7 bases and J lost 6, with 20 bases in between. For the CDR3, the DNA is TGCGCCAGCGGTGACGGACAACCCACCTCCGAGCAGTACTTC. Amino acids: CASGDGQPTSEQYF.

This rearrangement joins TRBV9 to TRBJ2-1; 12 nucleotides line up with TRBD2. Germline V gene lookup returns CDR1 SGDLS and CDR2 YYNGEE. Trimming cost V 3 bases and J 5 bases; bases outside gene matches: 6. The CDR3 consists of 16 residues. The CDR3 spells CASSGLAGVGHNEQFF. CDR3 sequence (DNA): TGTGCCAGCAGCGGACTAGCGGGAGTCGGGCACAATGAGCAGTTCTTC.

This rearrangement joins TRBV7-8 to TRBJ2-7, with D maybe TRBD1 (6 bases). V lost 4 bases, J lost 0 bases, and 16 bases lay in between. This CDR3 comprises 16 residues. Germline V gene data show CDR1 as SGHVS and CDR2 as FQNEAQ. CDR3 in DNA: TGTGCCAGCAGCTCAAGGGGAGACAGGCCCTCCTACGAGCAGTACTTC. Its translation is CASSSRGDRPSYEQYF.

The chain combines TRBV30 with TRBJ2-6, with 8 positions matching TRBD1. The CDR3 contains 15 residues. Losses at the gene ends were 3 bases for V and 4 bases for J; bases not matched to a gene: 5. Germline V gives CDR1 GTSNPN, CDR2 SVGIG (reference sequence). CDR3 nucleotide sequence: TGTGCCTGGAGCGGCCGGGACAGGGGGGCCAACGTCCTGACTTTC. Amino acid sequence: CAWSGRDRGANVLTF.

The chain recombines TRBV6-4 with TRBJ2-1; the D gene is possibly TRBD2 (5 bases). Germline CDR1 and CDR2: MRHNA and SNTAGT. V was trimmed by 0 bases and J by 10 bases, leaving 10 bases between them. The length of the CDR3 is 13 residues. CDR3 DNA: TGTGCCAGCAGTGACTCTTCTACTAGGGAGCAGTTCTTC. It yields the protein CASSDSSTREQFF.

CDR3 residues: CASSPRAGEQYF. The CDR3 DNA is TGTGCCAGCTCACCGCGGGCGGGCGAGCAGTACTTC. V usage is TRBV18 and J usage is TRBJ2-7, with D maybe TRBD2 (5 bases). The CDR3 loop spans 12 amino acids. V lost 3 bases and J lost 6, with 9 bases in between. Germline V gene sequence: CDR1 KGHSH, CDR2 LQKENI.

The V call is TRBV7-8, the J call TRBJ1-5; 8 bases match TRBD1. Trimming cost V 5 bases and J 3 bases; bases outside gene matches: 6. The CDR3 runs to 15 residues. Per the germline V gene, CDR1 is SGHVS and CDR2 is FQNEAQ. CDR3 nucleotides: TGTGCCAGCAGCCCCGGACAGGGACTCAATCAGCCCCAGCATTTT. Encoded protein: CASSPGQGLNQPQHF.

The chain has TRBV7-9 and TRBJ2-3, with D uncertain. The V and J ends lost 5 bases and 1 base respectively, with 13 bases between them. CDR3 length: 15 residues. CDR1 SEHNR and CDR2 FQNEAQ come from the germline V gene (reference sequence). The DNA for the CDR3 is TGTGCCAGCAGCCCCGGAGACGTCGGCACAGATACGCAGTATTTT. Translating gives CASSPGDVGTDTQYF. Based on the CDR3 plus reference TRBV7-9 and TRBJ2-3, the full variable domain is DTGVSQNPRHKITKRGQNVTFRCDPISEHNRLYWYRQTLGQGPEFLTYFQNEAQLEKSRLLSDRFSAERPKGSFSTLEIQRTEQGDSAMYLCASSPGDVGTDTQYFGPGTRLTVL.

The chain links TRBV7-2 to TRBJ2-3, with no clear D. The CDR3 is 13 residues long. The germline CDR1 and CDR2 sequences are SGHTA and FQGNSA. Trimming stripped 3 bases from V and 4 bases from J, with 8 bases between. The CDR3: CASSFGSADTQYF. The CDR3 region has the DNA TGTGCCAGCAGCTTTGGTTCGGCAGATACGCAGTATTTT.

As DNA, the CDR3 is TGTGCCAGCAGTGAAAGACAGGTCTACGAGCAGTACTTC. It encodes CASSERQVYEQYF. The chain combines TRBV6-1 with TRBJ2-7, with D perhaps TRBD1 (6 bases). The CDR3 consists of 13 residues. Trimming stripped 2 bases from V and 3 bases from J, with 8 bases between. CDR1 and CDR2 (germline): MNHNS, SASEGT.

In this sample, this clone turned up a few times. The V call is TRBV6-1, the J call TRBJ1-3; tentatively, D is TRBD1 (5 bases). Germline V gene lookup returns CDR1 MNHNS and CDR2 SASEGT. Trimming took 1 base from V and 7 from J, leaving 11 bases between them. CDR3 length equals 14 residues. The CDR3: CASSEGDGGNTIYF. The CDR3 bases are TGTGCCAGCAGTGAAGGGGACGGGGGGAACACCATATATTTT.

This chain links TRBV5-4 with TRBJ2-3, with 10 positions matching TRBD2. The CDR3 extends over 16 amino acids. The germline gives CDR1 SGHNT, CDR2 YYREEE (reference sequence). V lost 1 base, J lost 2 bases, and 4 bases stayed unmatched. The CDR3 loop reads CASSLLSGGATDTQYF. The CDR3 coding sequence is TGTGCCAGCAGCTTGCTAAGCGGGGGGGCCACAGATACGCAGTATTTT.

The chain joins TRBV28 to TRBJ1-2; D is unclear. This CDR3 has 12 residues. Trimming left V 8 bases short and J 2 bases short, with 9 bases between. The germline V gene encodes CDR1 MDHEN and CDR2 SYDVKM. The DNA for the CDR3 is TGTGCCAGCCGGAGCCCGAACTATGGCTACACCTTC. Its protein is CASRSPNYGYTF.

This sequence joins TRBV7-9 and TRBJ1-4; D gene ambiguous. This CDR3 has 13 residues. Germline lookup yields CDR1 SEHNR and CDR2 FQNEAQ (reference sequence). V was cut by 5 bases and J by 13 bases, with 17 bases left in between. The CDR3 spells CASSLSTDRRLFF. As DNA, the CDR3 is TGTGCCAGCAGCCTTAGCACCGATAGAAGACTGTTTTTT.

The chain recombines TRBV6-6 with TRBJ2-2, with no clear D. Germline V gene sequence: CDR1 MNHNY, CDR2 SVGAGI (reference sequence). The CDR3 has 13 residues. The V end was cut by 6 bases, the J end by 5 bases, with 10 bases between. As DNA, the CDR3 is TGTGCCAGCAGGGGCTTTGGGACCGGGGAGCTGTTTTTT. Amino acids: CASRGFGTGELFF.

In its sample, this clone was seen once. V and J are TRBV9 and TRBJ2-3; 8 positions match TRBD2. Germline V gene lookup returns CDR1 SGDLS and CDR2 YYNGEE. The CDR3 has 14 residues. The V gene end was trimmed by 0 bases and the J gene end by 5 bases; junction bases not matched to a gene: 2. CDR3 loop: CASSVVAGRDTQYF. The CDR3, as DNA: TGTGCCAGCAGCGTAGTAGCGGGGAGAGATACGCAGTATTTT.